One sample yielded the 20 T cell receptor beta chains listed below, sequenced in a study of Ad26.COV2.S vaccination and SARS-CoV-2 variants (dated by TCRdb to the early 2020s). The protocol used for the library was the immunoSEQ multiplex PCR assay. Here the immuneACCESS table is served through TCRdb, limited to in-frame sequences with V and J called. Missing clones are a known gap in these copies; in checked studies unresolved V genes cover under half, and the rest lacks a known reason. The sample table contains approximately 410,000 clones; only one count was recorded for approximately 87% of them. About 4% of the sample lies in the top ten. In the paper's terms, the treatment or condition label means: over 15 received Ad26.COV2.S at low or high dose, single or two shots; roughly 5 received placebo; per-sample allocation not given. For vaccine and placebo recipients, the sequenced repertoires came from samples collected on day 63 after the first injection.

The input for sequencing was peripheral blood, taken in a trial of Ad26.COV2.S vaccine versus placebo. The source is a person between 18 and 59 years old who received the Ad26.COV2.S COVID-19 vaccine or a placebo.

V and J are TRBV4-1 and TRBJ1-3, with D possibly TRBD1 on 6 matching bases. The germline V gene encodes CDR1 MGHRA and CDR2 YSYEKL. The CDR3 is made up of 14 amino acids. The ends were cut back, 7 bases at V and 3 bases at J, with 13 bases in the middle. CDR3 bases: TGCGCCAGCAACAAAGGGGGTAGTGGAAACACCATATATTTT. Its translation is CASNKGGSGNTIYF.

The genes are TRBV6-5 and TRBJ2-7; 10 nucleotides align to TRBD1. This CDR3 comprises 14 residues. Germline-derived CDR1 and CDR2 are MNHEY and SVGAGI. J gave up 2 bases and V 6 bases, and 4 bases lay outside the gene matches. CDR3 amino acids: CASRNGQGAYEQYF. CDR3 DNA: TGTGCCAGCAGGAACGGACAGGGGGCCTACGAGCAGTACTTC.

The chain joins TRBV23-1 to TRBJ2-7; either TRBD1 or TRBD2 may supply D (5 bases each). TRBV23-1 qualifies as an ORF whose function is uncertain. CDR3 length: 16 residues. Deletions cut 3 bases from V and 0 bases from J, with 15 bases between. CDR3 DNA: TGCGCCAGCAGTCATGAGGGGTCAAGAAGCTCCTACGAGCAGTACTTC. It is translated as CASSHEGSRSSYEQYF.

The chain has TRBV5-1 and TRBJ1-6; D gene uncertain. With 1 base removed from V and 13 bases from J, the gap between germline ends came to 15 bases. This CDR3 region has 14 residues. Germline V gene lookup returns CDR1 SGHRS and CDR2 YFSETQ. The CDR3 DNA follows: TGCGCCAGCAGCTTGTCCGGCGATGTGTCGCCCCTCCACTTT. It specifies CASSLSGDVSPLHF.

This clone is a singleton in its sample. This chain connects TRBV6-1 to TRBJ1-5; 7 bases agree with TRBD1. V gave up 0 bases and J gave up 6 bases; unmatched junction bases: 8. This CDR3 spans 16 amino acids. CDR1 is MNHNS and CDR2 is SASEGT in the germline V gene. This chain's CDR3 is CASSEAIRQGGQPQHF. CDR3 bases: TGTGCCAGCAGTGAAGCTATAAGACAGGGTGGTCAGCCCCAGCATTTT.

This rearrangement joins TRBV19 to TRBJ1-1; D unclear. The CDR3 sequence is 14 residues long. V lost 3 bases, J lost 2 bases, and 10 bases lay in between. Germline assignment: CDR1 LNHDA and CDR2 SQIVND (reference sequence). The CDR3 DNA is TGTGCCAGTAGTATGGACGGCCGAAACACTGAAGCTTTCTTT. Translating it yields CASSMDGRNTEAFF.

The J gene is TRBJ1-6, the V gene TRBV28, with no clear D. V gave up 2 bases and J gave up 7 bases, with 9 bases separating them. This CDR3 has 14 amino acids. Germline V gene sequence: CDR1 MDHEN, CDR2 SYDVKM. The CDR3 region is CASSLAGSNSPLHF. CDR3 sequence (DNA): TGTGCCAGCAGTTTAGCGGGGTCGAATTCACCCCTCCACTTT.

The CDR3 coding sequence is TGTGCCAGCAGCTCATACAGGGACACTGAAGCTTTCTTT. Translating gives CASSSYRDTEAFF. The chain is built from TRBV5-4 and TRBJ1-1, with a possible D match to TRBD1 (6 bases). The V gene's germline CDR1 is SGHNT and CDR2 YYREEE (reference sequence). The CDR3 length is 13 residues. V shed 3 bases and J shed 3 bases, with 9 bases lying between them.

The rearrangement links TRBV7-9 to TRBJ1-1; 12 nucleotides align to TRBD1. This CDR3 spans 18 amino acids. V lost 1 base and J lost 0; bases outside the gene matches: 6. Germline values: CDR1 SEHNR, CDR2 FQNEAQ (reference sequence). CDR3 nucleotides: TGTGCCAGCAGCTTAGAAGGGACAGGGGGCCGGATGAACACTGAAGCTTTCTTT. Protein product: CASSLEGTGGRMNTEAFF.

The V call is TRBV28, the J call TRBJ1-2, with D possibly being TRBD1 (6 bases). The CDR3 is 14 amino acids. V lost 9 bases and J 8 bases, leaving 22 bases between the germline ends. The germline V gene encodes CDR1 MDHEN and CDR2 SYDVKM. The CDR3 loop is CASTGGKGLSGYTF. CDR3 nucleotides: TGTGCCAGTACGGGGGGCAAGGGGTTGAGCGGCTACACCTTC.

The chain links TRBV7-9 to TRBJ2-7; D gene unclear. V shed 5 bases and J shed 2 bases, with 7 bases lying between them. Germline CDR1 and CDR2: SEHNR and FQNEAQ (reference sequence). CDR3 length equals 12 residues. The CDR3 reads CASSRTPYEQYF. The CDR3 bases are TGTGCCAGCAGCCGGACGCCCTACGAGCAGTACTTC.

This clone appeared a single time. V is TRBV19 and J is TRBJ1-5; D uncertain. The CDR3 has 15 amino acids. Trimming cost V 3 bases and J 0 bases, with 9 bases left between them. Germline values: CDR1 LNHDA, CDR2 SQIVND (reference sequence). DNA of the CDR3: TGTGCCAGTAGTATGATCCAGAATAGCAATCAGCCCCAGCATTTT. Translation gives CASSMIQNSNQPQHF.

V is TRBV30 and J is TRBJ2-2; D is tentatively TRBD1 or TRBD2 (6 bases each). The CDR3 consists of 14 residues. V lost 1 base, J lost 5 bases, and 11 bases lay in between. Germline CDR1 GTSNPN, CDR2 SVGIG (reference sequence). In DNA, the CDR3 is TGTGCCTGGAGTGGACGGGGGCGGACCGGGGAGCTGTTTTTT. Protein: CAWSGRGRTGELFF.

This chain connects TRBV28 to TRBJ2-7; D is perhaps TRBD1 or TRBD2 (5 bases each). Trimming removed 4 bases from V and 2 bases from J, with 12 bases in between. CDR1 and CDR2 from the germline V gene are MDHEN and SYDVKM. The CDR3 is 14 amino acids. The CDR3 nucleotides read TGTGCCAGCAGTTCGAGGGGAGCACCCTACGAGCAGTACTTC. It codes for CASSSRGAPYEQYF.

CDR3 sequence reads: CASRGIAVTPNTEAFF. The CDR3 DNA sequence: TGTGCCAGCAGGGGTATAGCGGTGACTCCCAACACTGAAGCTTTCTTT. The chain carries TRBV7-9 and TRBJ1-1; no reliable D call. Germline V gene data show CDR1 as SEHNR and CDR2 as FQNEAQ (reference sequence). The CDR3 covers 16 residues. V gave up 6 bases and J gave up 2 bases, with 19 bases separating them.

This chain connects TRBV5-1 to TRBJ2-7, with D possibly TRBD2 on 5 matching bases. Germline CDR1 is SGHRS and CDR2 is YFSETQ. This CDR3 has 14 amino acids. V was pared by 5 bases and J by 1 base, with 13 bases between. This CDR3 reads CASSLYSGSYEQYF. Here the CDR3 DNA reads TGCGCCAGCAGTTTGTACAGCGGTTCCTACGAGCAGTACTTC.

V gene TRBV7-8 combines with J gene TRBJ2-7, with unresolved D. The CDR3 totals 14 residues. In germline, CDR1 is SGHVS, CDR2 FQNEAQ. Trimming removed 5 bases at V and 2 bases at J, with 13 bases between. CDR3 region: CASSPLYSPYEQYF. The CDR3 region has the DNA TGTGCCAGCAGCCCCCTCTACTCCCCCTACGAGCAGTACTTC.

V gene TRBV6-2 or TRBV6-3 combines with J gene TRBJ1-5; weak D call: TRBD1 (5 bases). CDR3 length: 16 amino acids. Deletions cut 0 bases from V and 0 bases from J, with 9 bases between. Germline-derived CDR1 and CDR2 are MNHEY and SVGEGT. The CDR3 is CASSYSSGYSNQPQHF. CDR3 DNA: TGTGCCAGCAGTTACTCCTCAGGGTATAGCAATCAGCCCCAGCATTTT.

This clone has a handful of counts. Other DNA sequences from this sample encode an identical CDR3 as well. V gene TRBV7-9 combines with J gene TRBJ1-1; D is perhaps TRBD1 (6 bases). CDR1 is SEHNR, CDR2 FQNEAQ, per germline (reference sequence). The germline V and J ends were trimmed by 5 bases and 1 base, with 8 bases remaining between them. This CDR3 region has 13 residues. The CDR3 DNA reads as TGTGCCAGCAGCCTACAGGGGAACACTGAAGCTTTCTTT. Encoded protein: CASSLQGNTEAFF.

This rearrangement joins TRBV6-5 to TRBJ1-3; no firm D call. The CDR3 has 14 amino acids. Trimming shortened V by 4 bases and J by 0 bases, and 7 bases separated the two germline ends. Germline lookup yields CDR1 MNHEY and CDR2 SVGAGI. The DNA of the CDR3 is TGTGCCAGCAGTTTAGGTGCCTCTGGAAACACCATATATTTT. Translating gives CASSLGASGNTIYF.